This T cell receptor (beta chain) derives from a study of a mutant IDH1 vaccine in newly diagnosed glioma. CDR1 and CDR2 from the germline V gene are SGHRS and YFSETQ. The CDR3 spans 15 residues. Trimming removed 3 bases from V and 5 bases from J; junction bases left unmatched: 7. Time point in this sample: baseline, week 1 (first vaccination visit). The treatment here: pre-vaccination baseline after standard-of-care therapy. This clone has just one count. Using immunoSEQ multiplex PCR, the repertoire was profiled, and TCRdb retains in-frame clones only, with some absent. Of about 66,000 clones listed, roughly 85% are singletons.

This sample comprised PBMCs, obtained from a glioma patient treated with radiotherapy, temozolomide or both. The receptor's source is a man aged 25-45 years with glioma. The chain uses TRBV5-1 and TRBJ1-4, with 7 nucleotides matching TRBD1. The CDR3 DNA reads TGCGCCAGCAGCTCTTCACAGGGGCGGAATGAAAAACTGTTTTTT. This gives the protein CASSSSQGRNEKLFF.